The 24 T cell receptor beta chains listed next were all sequenced from one sample in a study of blood T cell repertoires in COVID-19. Profiling relied on immunoSEQ multiplex PCR, and the TCRdb table lists in-frame clones only, not all of them. The data contain 300,000 or so clones, approximately 93% of them singletons. Sequencing input: peripheral blood. The receptors come from a woman aged 25-40 years with COVID-19, enrolled during active disease.

The chain is built from TRBV2 and TRBJ1-1; 8 bases agree with TRBD1. The V segment lost 4 bases and the J segment 6 bases; nucleotides outside the gene matches: 4. From germline, CDR1 is SNHLY and CDR2 FYNNEI. This CDR3 comprises 13 residues. CDR3 sequence reads: CASSGGQGAEAFF. DNA for the CDR3: TGTGCCAGCAGTGGTGGACAGGGCGCTGAAGCTTTCTTT.

In DNA form, the CDR3 reads TGTGCCAGCAGTGGGACAGGGGAAAAACTGTTTTTT. Translation: CASSGTGEKLFF. The chain uses TRBV28 and TRBJ1-4, with TRBD1 identical over 9 bases. This CDR3 region has 12 residues. The J segment lost 8 bases and the V segment lost 5 bases, leaving 0 bases of the junction unmatched. The germline V gene has CDR1 MDHEN and CDR2 SYDVKM. Based on the CDR3 plus reference TRBV28 and TRBJ1-4, the full variable domain is DVKVTQSSRYLVKRTGEKVFLECVQDMDHENMFWYRQDPGLGLRLIYFSYDVKMKEKGDIPEGYSVSREKKERFSLILESASTNQTSMYLCASSGTGEKLFFGSGTQLSVL.

V and J are TRBV19 and TRBJ1-4; D uncertain. This CDR3 spans 13 amino acids. Germline V gene lookup returns CDR1 LNHDA and CDR2 SQIVND (reference sequence). The germline V and J ends were trimmed by 8 bases and 5 bases, with 12 bases remaining between them. The CDR3 is CASGRGGNEKLFF. The CDR3, as DNA: TGTGCCAGTGGCAGAGGTGGGAATGAAAAACTGTTTTTT.

The rearrangement uses TRBV4-2 and TRBJ1-1; TRBD1 matches at 7 bases. The CDR3 is 15 residues long. In germline, CDR1 is LGHNA, CDR2 YNFKEQ. V lost 3 bases and J lost 6; bases outside the gene matches: 10. The CDR3 DNA follows: TGTGCCAGCAGCCAGAGATCAGACAGGGTTCCTGAAGCTTTCTTT. It encodes CASSQRSDRVPEAFF.

The chain links TRBV21-1 to TRBJ1-5. TRBV21-1 is classified as a pseudogene. This CDR3 spans 14 amino acids. The CDR3 sequence is CASSKCREGLPQHF. The CDR3, as DNA: TGTGCCAGCAGCAAGTGCAGGGAGGGATTGCCCCAGCATTTT.

The chain uses TRBV5-4 and TRBJ2-3, with a tentative D call TRBD1 (5 bases). V was clipped by 1 base and J by 0 bases, with 12 bases between them. The CDR3 is 16 amino acids. Germline V lookup: CDR1 SGHNT, CDR2 YYREEE (reference sequence). CDR3 residues: CASSLPDRLSTDTQYF. The CDR3 DNA reads as TGTGCCAGCAGCTTGCCTGACAGACTTAGCACAGATACGCAGTATTTT. Drawing the rest from reference TRBV5-4 and TRBJ2-3, the complete variable domain is ETGVTQSPTHLIKTRGQQVTLRCSSQSGHNTVSWYQQALGQGPQFIFQYYREEENGRGNFPPRFSGLQFPNYSSELNVNALELDDSALYLCASSLPDRLSTDTQYFGPGTRLTVL.

V and J are TRBV6-5 and TRBJ1-2, with 9 bases that match TRBD1. J lost 5 bases, V lost 2 bases, and 9 bases had no gene match. The CDR3 has 16 residues. Germline assignment: CDR1 MNHEY and CDR2 SVGAGI. CDR3 bases: TGTGCCAGCAGTTACCCCCGGGGACAGGGAGGGTATGGCTACACCTTC. As protein: CASSYPRGQGGYGYTF.

Here the CDR3 DNA reads TGTGCCAGCAAGCCTAGCGGGAGTGGCTACGAGCAGTACTTC. This translates into CASKPSGSGYEQYF. The J gene is TRBJ2-7, the V gene TRBV27, with TRBD2 matching 10 bases. Germline CDR1 and CDR2: MNHEY and SMNVEV (reference sequence). CDR3 length: 14 amino acids. Unmatched junction bases numbered 6, after V lost 7 bases and J lost 3 bases.

The rearrangement links TRBV30 to TRBJ1-2, with 7 positions matching TRBD1. J gave up 8 bases and V 5 bases, and 14 bases lay outside the gene matches. Germline CDR1 GTSNPN, CDR2 SVGIG (reference sequence). The CDR3 is 14 residues long. As DNA, the CDR3 is TGTGCCTGGCTTATCCAGGGGGGCTCAAAGGGCTACACCTTC. Translation: CAWLIQGGSKGYTF.

This chain joins TRBV15 and TRBJ2-3; 8 bases are shared with TRBD2. V lost 5 bases and J lost 4; bases outside the gene matches: 8. Germline V CDR1 and CDR2: LNHNV, YYDKDF (reference sequence). The CDR3 has 15 residues. The CDR3 reads CATSPASGSSDTQYF. The CDR3 coding sequence is TGTGCCACCAGCCCTGCCAGCGGGAGTTCAGATACGCAGTATTTT. Full variable domain (remainder filled in from reference TRBV15 and TRBJ2-3): DAMVIQNPRYQVTQFGKPVTLSCSQTLNHNVMYWYQQKSSQAPKLLFHYYDKDFNNEADTPDNFQSRRPNTSFCFLDIRSPGLGDTAMYLCATSPASGSSDTQYFGPGTRLTVL.

The chain has TRBV28 and TRBJ1-5; TRBD1 agrees at 7 bases. Germline V gene sequence: CDR1 MDHEN, CDR2 SYDVKM. J was trimmed by 2 bases and V by 8 bases; bases with no gene match: 3. The CDR3 is 13 amino acids. CDR3 sequence: CASEGGGNQPQHF. CDR3 sequence (DNA): TGTGCCAGCGAAGGGGGCGGCAATCAGCCCCAGCATTTT.

The DNA for the CDR3 is TGTGCCAGCTTCGGGACTAGCAGACCTTACGAGCAGTACTTC. As protein: CASFGTSRPYEQYF. The chain uses TRBV5-6 and TRBJ2-7, with TRBD2 matching 9 bases. Trimming removed 7 bases from V and 4 bases from J; junction bases left unmatched: 9. CDR3 length equals 14 residues. Germline V CDR1 and CDR2: SGHDT, YYEEEE.

The V and J genes are TRBV4-1 and TRBJ1-2, with D possibly being TRBD1 (5 bases). Looked up from germline, CDR1 is MGHRA and CDR2 is YSYEKL. V was pared by 0 bases and J by 8 bases, with 16 bases between. This CDR3 has 15 amino acids. CDR3 DNA sequence: TGCGCCAGCAGCCAAGATCTTACAGGAGTAGGCGGCTACACCTTC. Translation gives CASSQDLTGVGGYTF.

This clone appeared a single time. This chain joins TRBV7-2 and TRBJ1-4, with a weak D call TRBD1 (5 bases). The CDR3 contains 14 residues. The germline CDR1 and CDR2 sequences are SGHTA and FQGNSA. V was shortened by 5 bases and J by 10 bases, with 17 bases between the two germline ends. The CDR3 sequence: CASSATRGSGKLFF. The CDR3 nucleotides are TGTGCCAGCAGCGCGACACGGGGGAGTGGAAAACTGTTTTTT.

The rearrangement links TRBV19 to TRBJ2-5; D is perhaps TRBD2 (7 bases). The ends were cut back, 8 bases at V and 2 bases at J, with 18 bases in the middle. CDR1 LNHDA and CDR2 SQIVND come from the germline V gene (reference sequence). The CDR3 is 15 amino acids. CDR3 DNA sequence: TGTGCCAGTCAGGGGTCTAGCGGAGGGCAAGAGACCCAGTACTTC. This encodes CASQGSSGGQETQYF.

This clone was observed a handful of times. The chain has TRBV4-2 and TRBJ2-3, with 10 positions matching TRBD2. The V gene's germline CDR1 is LGHNA and CDR2 YNFKEQ. The ends lost 4 bases at V and 0 bases at J; junction bases unmatched: 7. This CDR3 comprises 17 residues. This chain's CDR3 is CASSPRTSGSSTDTQYF. CDR3 bases: TGTGCCAGCAGCCCGCGGACTAGCGGATCTAGCACAGATACGCAGTATTTT.

The J gene is TRBJ2-2, the V gene TRBV27, with D possibly being TRBD2 (6 bases). The V gene's germline CDR1 is MNHEY and CDR2 SMNVEV (reference sequence). Trimming left V 4 bases short and J 5 bases short, with 20 bases between. The CDR3 loop spans 17 amino acids. The CDR3 DNA follows: TGTGCCAGCAGTTCCCTCGGGGGAGCACCAAGGACCGGGGAGCTGTTTTTT. This gives the protein CASSSLGGAPRTGELFF.

The genes are TRBV2 and TRBJ2-5, with D perhaps matching TRBD1 (5 bases). CDR1 SNHLY and CDR2 FYNNEI come from the germline V gene. The CDR3 spans 15 residues. V lost 7 bases, J lost 2 bases, and 17 bases lay in between. CDR3 coding DNA: TGTGCCAGCATCAAGTGGCCGCAGGGTCAAGAGACCCAGTACTTC. This sequence encodes CASIKWPQGQETQYF.

The V and J genes are TRBV6-5 and TRBJ2-7; perhaps TRBD2 as D (5 bases). Trimming cost V 9 bases and J 2 bases, with 11 bases left between them. Germline V gene data show CDR1 as MNHEY and CDR2 as SVGAGI. The CDR3 sequence is 12 residues long. DNA of the CDR3: TGTGCCAGTTGGGAGTCGACCTACGAGCAGTACTTC. Translation: CASWESTYEQYF.

This chain joins TRBV5-6 and TRBJ2-7; TRBD2 is a possible D gene (6 bases). Germline V gene sequence: CDR1 SGHDT, CDR2 YYEEEE. CDR3 length: 13 amino acids. V lost 4 bases and J 0 bases, leaving 8 bases between the germline ends. This CDR3 is CASSPGSSYEQYF. CDR3 bases: TGTGCCAGCAGCCCCGGGAGCTCCTACGAGCAGTACTTC.

The chain links TRBV6-1 to TRBJ1-1; TRBD1 might be the D (6 bases). Trimming took 1 base from V and 5 from J, leaving 14 bases between them. The CDR3 runs 15 residues. The V gene's germline CDR1 is MNHNS and CDR2 SASEGT. In DNA, the CDR3 is TGTGCCAGCAGTGAAGTTTGGCAGGGGAAAACTGAAGCTTTCTTT. Its translation: CASSEVWQGKTEAFF.

The chain uses TRBV2 and TRBJ2-3, with 7 nucleotides matching TRBD2. V was pared by 6 bases and J by 11 bases, with 11 bases of the junction left unmatched. Germline CDR1 and CDR2: SNHLY and FYNNEI. This CDR3 comprises 13 residues. Here the CDR3 reads CASSPNSGNVQYF. CDR3 DNA: TGTGCCAGCAGCCCCAACAGCGGGAATGTGCAGTATTTT.

This clone was counted once. This chain connects TRBV10-2 to TRBJ1-2, with D tentatively TRBD1 (5 bases). The CDR3 covers 15 residues. The V end was cut by 0 bases, the J end by 4 bases, with 12 bases between. Germline values: CDR1 WSHSY, CDR2 SAAADI. The DNA for the CDR3 is TGCGCCAGCAGTGAGTCGCCCAGGGATTTCTATGGCTACACCTTC. Amino acids: CASSESPRDFYGYTF.

J is TRBJ1-2 and V is TRBV6-1; the D is unclear. The CDR3 contains 12 residues. V was cut by 0 bases and J by 8 bases, with 7 bases left in between. Germline CDR1 is MNHNS and CDR2 is SASEGT. The chain's CDR3 is CASSEASGGYTF. The DNA of the CDR3 is TGTGCCAGCAGTGAAGCGTCGGGGGGCTACACCTTC.